The 2 T cell receptor beta chains given below trace back to one sample, sequenced in a study of T cells after yellow fever vaccination. Each CDR3 protein is one row after TCRdb ran MiXCR on the 5' RACE reads. The sample has about 360,000 distinct CDR3 sequences, under 7.5% seen once; the top ten hold over 12%. This sample comprised PBMCs, obtained 5 days after the yellow fever booster vaccination. The receptor source for this set is a man younger than 45 who received the YFV17D yellow fever vaccine.

The chain couples TRBV12-3 or TRBV12-4 to TRBJ2-1; perhaps TRBD2 as D (6 bases). Deletions cut 8 bases from V and 3 bases from J, with 17 bases between. The length of the CDR3 is 15 residues. CDR3 amino acids: CASLAGQGGYNEQFF. In DNA, the CDR3 is TGTGCCAGCTTGGCGGGGCAAGGAGGCTACAATGAGCAGTTCTTC.

J is TRBJ2-4 and V is TRBV28; maybe TRBD2 (6 bases). This CDR3 has 15 residues. The V and J ends lost 8 bases and 7 bases respectively, with 21 bases between them. CDR1 MDHEN and CDR2 SYDVKM come from the germline V gene. The CDR3 nucleotides read TGTGCCAGCGGAGAAGTTAACCGGGACTCCAACATTCAGTACTTC. This gives the protein CASGEVNRDSNIQYF.